This entry describes one T cell receptor (beta chain). This CDR3 has 15 residues. The V and J ends lost 8 bases and 2 bases respectively, with 16 bases between them. Germline CDR1 MDHEN, CDR2 SYDVKM. The data were obtained in a study of T cells after yellow fever vaccination. Generation of TCR cDNA used 5'RACE template switching (which added a universal primer site and UMIs). MiXCR, applied by TCRdb to the 5' RACE reads, yields one record per CDR3 protein. This sample yields some 550,000 distinct CDR3 sequences, of which 15% to 20% are seen a single time; 13% to 15% belongs to the top ten. The receptor comes from a man aged 25 to 40 who received the YFV17D yellow fever vaccine. V usage is TRBV28 and J usage is TRBJ2-1; D is undetermined. Sequenced material: PBMCs, taken 15 days after the yellow fever booster vaccination. As DNA, the CDR3 is TGTGCCAGCCGGACGCTAGACCCTGCCTACAATGAGCAGTTCTTC. Amino acids: CASRTLDPAYNEQFF. Looking up the rest from reference TRBV28 and TRBJ2-1 gives the full variable domain: DVKVTQSSRYLVKRTGEKVFLECVQDMDHENMFWYRQDPGLGLRLIYFSYDVKMKEKGDIPEGYSVSREKKERFSLILESASTNQTSMYLCASRTLDPAYNEQFFGPGTRLTVL.